This is a list of T cell receptor beta chains from one sample in a study of shared clonotypes between healthy human individuals. Using immunoSEQ multiplex PCR, the repertoire was profiled, and TCRdb retains in-frame clones only, with some absent. The sample consists of millions of clones, approximately 94% of them appearing once. Material: naive CD8+ T cells from PBMCs. These receptors all stem from a man aged 18 to 29 in good health. Some clones in this sample may be carry-over from other donors' samples. CDR3s include the opening cysteine and the closing phenylalanine or tryptophan. D genes are given only for firm matches. Rows give clone size only sometimes, using once, few, many, or a class for an expanded clone.

V	D	size	J	DNA	CDR3
TRBV5-6	-	once	TRBJ2-5	TGTGCCAGCAGCTTCAAACCGGGACCCCAAGAGACCCAGTACTTC	CASSFKPGPQETQYF
TRBV12-5	-	-	TRBJ1-1	TGTGCTAGTCGCAAAGGATTTGAAGCTTTCTTT	CASRKGFEAFF
TRBV9	-	-	TRBJ2-3	TGTGCCAGCAGCATTAGCGGAACTAGCACAGATACGCAGTATTTT	CASSISGTSTDTQYF
TRBV5-6	-	-	TRBJ1-3	TGTGCCAGCAGCTGGGGGGGCGATGGAAACACCATATATTTT	CASSWGGDGNTIYF
TRBV7-9	TRBD1	-	TRBJ2-2	TGTGCCAGCAGCTCCCGTTCTCTGGGGACAGGCGCTCGTACCGGGGAGCTGTTTTTT	CASSSRSLGTGARTGELFF
TRBV28	TRBD1	-	TRBJ1-4	TGTGCCAGCAGTTTATACGGGACAGGGGGCGATGGGGAAAAACTGTTTTTT	CASSLYGTGGDGEKLFF
TRBV9	TRBD1	-	TRBJ1-2	TGTGCCAGCAGCGTACTGGACAGGGGTAACTATGGCTACACCTTC	CASSVLDRGNYGYTF
TRBV27	-	-	TRBJ2-2	TGTGCCAGCAGTCCGGACTCGAACACCGGGGAGCTGTTTTTT	CASSPDSNTGELFF
TRBV15	-	once	TRBJ2-1	TGTGCCACCCAACCGGGTAGCGCCTATAGCTCCTACAATGAGCAGTTCTTC	CATQPGSAYSSYNEQFF
TRBV4-2	-	-	TRBJ2-7	TGTGCCAGCAGCCAAGAAGGTTTAGCGTGGTCCTACGAGCAGTACTTC	CASSQEGLAWSYEQYF
TRBV19	-	-	TRBJ2-2	TGTGCCAGTGTGGGGGGATTGAATATGGGCGGCACCGGGGAGCTGTTTTTT	CASVGGLNMGGTGELFF
TRBV5-5	-	-	TRBJ1-1	TGTGCCAGCAGCTTGAGGGCAGGTAGCACTGAAGCTTTCTTT	CASSLRAGSTEAFF
TRBV7-2	TRBD2	-	TRBJ2-7	TGTGCCAGCAGCTTCGGAGCGGGGGCCTACGAGCAGTACTTC	CASSFGAGAYEQYF
TRBV28	-	-	TRBJ1-1	TGTGCCAGCAGTTTCTTGCAGGGCCCGGTGAACACTGAAGCTTTCTTT	CASSFLQGPVNTEAFF
TRBV28	TRBD2	-	TRBJ2-7	TGTGCCAGTTCGGGACTAGCGGTACTTTACGAGCAGTACTTC	CASSGLAVLYEQYF
TRBV27	-	-	TRBJ1-5	TGTGCCAGCAGTTCCGGGACACCCCGGGGTCAGCCCCAGCATTTT	CASSSGTPRGQPQHF
TRBV15	TRBD2	-	TRBJ2-1	TGTGCCACCAGCTCACGGACTAGCGGAACCTACAATGAGCAGTTCTTC	CATSSRTSGTYNEQFF
TRBV5-1	TRBD1	-	TRBJ2-3	TGCGCCAGCAGCCCTGCCCGGGACAGGGCCATAATGGATACGCAGTATTTT	CASSPARDRAIMDTQYF
TRBV28	-	-	TRBJ1-1	TGTGCCAGCAGGGTCAAAGGGAACACTGAAGCTTTCTTT	CASRVKGNTEAFF
TRBV28	TRBD2	-	TRBJ2-1	TGTGCCAGCAGTTTAAGGAGGCGGGAGAACAATGAGCAGTTCTTC	CASSLRRRENNEQFF
TRBV11-2	TRBD1	once	TRBJ2-1	TGTGCCAGCAGCTTAGGGTTGACAGGGATTGAGCAGTTCTTC	CASSLGLTGIEQFF
TRBV27	-	-	TRBJ2-7	TGTGCCAGCAGTTTATCTGGGCAGGGCCCCTACGAGCAGTACTTC	CASSLSGQGPYEQYF
TRBV6-6	TRBD1	-	TRBJ2-3	TGTGCCAGCAGTTACGGGACAGGGGACACAGATACGCAGTATTTT	CASSYGTGDTDTQYF
TRBV7-9	TRBD1	-	TRBJ1-6	TGTGCCAGCAGCCCCCATTACGACAGGGGGCTGGATTCACCCCTCCACTTT	CASSPHYDRGLDSPLHF
TRBV28	TRBD1	once	TRBJ1-2	TGTGCCAGCAGGGGGGATGACAGGGGAATGTGGTATGGCTACACCTTC	CASRGDDRGMWYGYTF
TRBV7-9	TRBD2	-	TRBJ2-2	TGTGCCAGCAGCTTACCAACTAGCGGGAGGATAGCCGGGGAGCTGTTTTTT	CASSLPTSGRIAGELFF
TRBV28	-	-	TRBJ2-5	TGTGCCAGCAGTTTAGACACACACAAGCAAGAGACCCAGTACTTC	CASSLDTHKQETQYF
TRBV25-1	-	-	TRBJ1-2	TGTGCCAGCAGTCTGCGGGACGGAGGATATGGCGGCTACACCTTC	CASSLRDGGYGGYTF
TRBV27	TRBD2	-	TRBJ2-7	TGTGCCAGCAGCGCAGTTTATCTTCCCGTGGGATTTGCGGGAGTCCACGAGCAGTACTTC	CASSAVYLPVGFAGVHEQYF